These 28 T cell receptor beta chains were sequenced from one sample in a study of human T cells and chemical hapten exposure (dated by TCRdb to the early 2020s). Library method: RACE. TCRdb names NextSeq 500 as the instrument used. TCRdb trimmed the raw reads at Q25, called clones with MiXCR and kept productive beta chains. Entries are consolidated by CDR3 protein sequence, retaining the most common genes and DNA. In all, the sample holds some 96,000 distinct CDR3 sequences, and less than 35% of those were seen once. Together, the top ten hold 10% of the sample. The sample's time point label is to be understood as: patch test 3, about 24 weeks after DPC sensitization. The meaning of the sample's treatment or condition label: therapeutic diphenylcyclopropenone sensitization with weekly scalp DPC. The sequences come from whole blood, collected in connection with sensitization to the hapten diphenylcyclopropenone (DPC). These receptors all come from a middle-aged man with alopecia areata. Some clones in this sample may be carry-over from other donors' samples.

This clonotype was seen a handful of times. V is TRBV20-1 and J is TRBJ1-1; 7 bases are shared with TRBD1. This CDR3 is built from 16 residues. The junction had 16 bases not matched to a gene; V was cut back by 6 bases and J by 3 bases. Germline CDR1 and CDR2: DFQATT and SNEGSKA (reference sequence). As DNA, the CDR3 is TGCAGTGCCCCCCTAGGAAGGGGGCGCCGGTACACTGAAGCTTTCTTT. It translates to CSAPLGRGRRYTEAFF.

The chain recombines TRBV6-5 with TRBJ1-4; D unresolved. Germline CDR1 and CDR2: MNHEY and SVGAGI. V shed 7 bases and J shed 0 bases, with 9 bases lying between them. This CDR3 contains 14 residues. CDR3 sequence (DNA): TGTGCCAGCAAAGGTGGCGCAACTAATGAAAAACTGTTTTTT. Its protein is CASKGGATNEKLFF.

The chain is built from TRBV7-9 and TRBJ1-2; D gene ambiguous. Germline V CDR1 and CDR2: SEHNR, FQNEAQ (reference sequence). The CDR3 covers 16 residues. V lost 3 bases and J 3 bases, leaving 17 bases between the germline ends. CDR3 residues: CASSFSKVGMDYGYTF. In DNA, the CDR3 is TGTGCCAGCAGCTTTAGTAAAGTTGGAATGGACTATGGCTACACCTTC.

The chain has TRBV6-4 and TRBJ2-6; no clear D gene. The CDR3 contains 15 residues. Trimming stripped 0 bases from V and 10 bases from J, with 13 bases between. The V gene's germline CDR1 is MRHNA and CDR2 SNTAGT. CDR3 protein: CASSDSIASPNVLTF. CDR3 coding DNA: TGTGCCAGCAGTGACTCGATTGCCAGTCCTAACGTCCTGACTTTC.

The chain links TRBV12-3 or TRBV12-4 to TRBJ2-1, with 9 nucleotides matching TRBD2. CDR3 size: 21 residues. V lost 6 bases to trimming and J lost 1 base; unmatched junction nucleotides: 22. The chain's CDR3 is CASRIRTRGLALARSYNEQFF. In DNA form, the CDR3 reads TGTGCCAGCAGGATACGGACAAGAGGACTAGCGCTAGCTCGGTCCTACAATGAGCAGTTCTTC.

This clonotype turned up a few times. The CDR3 nucleotides are TGTGCCACCAGCAGAGGGGGACTAGTTGGGAATGAGCAGTTCTTC. As protein: CATSRGGLVGNEQFF. J is TRBJ2-1 and V is TRBV15; TRBD2 agrees at 8 bases. With 1 base clipped from V and 7 bases from J, the junction kept 6 bases outside the gene matches. Germline lookup yields CDR1 LNHNV and CDR2 YYDKDF (reference sequence). CDR3 size: 15 residues.

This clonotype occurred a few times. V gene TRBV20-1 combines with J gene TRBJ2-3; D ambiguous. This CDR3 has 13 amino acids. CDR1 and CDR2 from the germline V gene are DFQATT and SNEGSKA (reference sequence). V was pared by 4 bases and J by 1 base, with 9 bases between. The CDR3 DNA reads TGCAGTGCTATCTCCCTCGGCACAGATACGCAGTATTTT. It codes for CSAISLGTDTQYF.

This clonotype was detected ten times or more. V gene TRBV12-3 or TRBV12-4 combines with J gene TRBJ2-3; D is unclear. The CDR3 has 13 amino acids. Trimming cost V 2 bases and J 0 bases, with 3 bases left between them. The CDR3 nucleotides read TGTGCCAGCAGTTTACTTAGCACAGATACGCAGTATTTT. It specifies CASSLLSTDTQYF.

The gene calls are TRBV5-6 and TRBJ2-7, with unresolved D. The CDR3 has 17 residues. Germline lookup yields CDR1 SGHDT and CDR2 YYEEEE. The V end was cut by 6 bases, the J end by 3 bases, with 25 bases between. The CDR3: CASTATLPEVSGYEQYF. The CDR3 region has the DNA TGTGCCAGCACCGCCACCCTACCCGAAGTATCAGGCTACGAGCAGTACTTC.

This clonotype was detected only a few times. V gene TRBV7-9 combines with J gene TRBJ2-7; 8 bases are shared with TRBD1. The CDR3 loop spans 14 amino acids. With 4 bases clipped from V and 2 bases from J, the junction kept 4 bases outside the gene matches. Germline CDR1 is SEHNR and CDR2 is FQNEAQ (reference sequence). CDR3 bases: TGTGCCAGCAGCTCGGGACAGGCGGCCTACGAGCAGTACTTC. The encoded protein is CASSSGQAAYEQYF.

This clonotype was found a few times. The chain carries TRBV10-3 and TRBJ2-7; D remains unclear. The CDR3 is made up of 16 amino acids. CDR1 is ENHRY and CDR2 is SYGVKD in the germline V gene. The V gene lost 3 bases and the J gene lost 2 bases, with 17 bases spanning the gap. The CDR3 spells CAISDPPERLAYEQYF. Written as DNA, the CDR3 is TGTGCCATCAGTGACCCCCCCGAACGGTTAGCCTACGAGCAGTACTTC.

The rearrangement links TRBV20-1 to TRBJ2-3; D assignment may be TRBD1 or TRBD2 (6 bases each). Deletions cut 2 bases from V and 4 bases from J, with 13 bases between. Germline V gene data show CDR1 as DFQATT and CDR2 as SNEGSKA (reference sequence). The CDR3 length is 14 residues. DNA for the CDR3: TGCAGTGCTAGACGGGGGCTAGCCTCAGATACGCAGTATTTT. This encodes CSARRGLASDTQYF.

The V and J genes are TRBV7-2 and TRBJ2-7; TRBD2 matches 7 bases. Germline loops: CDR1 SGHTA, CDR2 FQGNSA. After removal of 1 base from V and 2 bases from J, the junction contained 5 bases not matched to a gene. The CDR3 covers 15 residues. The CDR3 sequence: CASSLEVLAAYEQYF. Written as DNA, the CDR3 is TGTGCCAGCAGCTTAGAGGTGCTAGCGGCCTACGAGCAGTACTTC.

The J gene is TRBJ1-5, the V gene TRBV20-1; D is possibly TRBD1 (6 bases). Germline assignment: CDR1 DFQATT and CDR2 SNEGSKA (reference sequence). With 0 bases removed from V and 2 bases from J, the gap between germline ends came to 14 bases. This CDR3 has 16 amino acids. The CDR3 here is CSARDHGRGGNQPQHF. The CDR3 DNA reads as TGCAGTGCTAGAGATCACGGCAGGGGAGGCAATCAGCCCCAGCATTTT.

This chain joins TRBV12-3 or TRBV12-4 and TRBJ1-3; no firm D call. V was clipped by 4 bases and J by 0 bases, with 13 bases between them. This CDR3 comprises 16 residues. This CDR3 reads CASSSLTDSSGNTIYF. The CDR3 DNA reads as TGTGCCAGCAGTTCATTGACGGATTCCTCTGGAAACACCATATATTTT.

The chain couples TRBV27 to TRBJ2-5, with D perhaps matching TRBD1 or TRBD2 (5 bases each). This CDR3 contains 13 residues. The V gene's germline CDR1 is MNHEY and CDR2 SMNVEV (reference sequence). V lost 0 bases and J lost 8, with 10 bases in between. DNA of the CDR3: TGTGCCAGCAGTTTATCGGGGGTTGGTACCCAGTACTTC. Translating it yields CASSLSGVGTQYF.

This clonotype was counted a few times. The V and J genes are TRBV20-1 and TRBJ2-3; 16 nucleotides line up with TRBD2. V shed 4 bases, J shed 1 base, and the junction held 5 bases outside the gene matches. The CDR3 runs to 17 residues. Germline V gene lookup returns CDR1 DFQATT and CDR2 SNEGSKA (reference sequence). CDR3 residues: CSATGTSGREGTDTQYF. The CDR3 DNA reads TGCAGTGCTACTGGGACTAGCGGGAGGGAGGGCACAGATACGCAGTATTTT.

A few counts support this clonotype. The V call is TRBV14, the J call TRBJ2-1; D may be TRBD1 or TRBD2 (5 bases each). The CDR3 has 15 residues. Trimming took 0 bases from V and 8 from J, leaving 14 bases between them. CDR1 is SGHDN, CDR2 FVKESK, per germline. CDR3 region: CASSQDVVRGDEQFF. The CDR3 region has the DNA TGTGCCAGCAGCCAAGATGTAGTGAGGGGAGATGAGCAGTTCTTC.

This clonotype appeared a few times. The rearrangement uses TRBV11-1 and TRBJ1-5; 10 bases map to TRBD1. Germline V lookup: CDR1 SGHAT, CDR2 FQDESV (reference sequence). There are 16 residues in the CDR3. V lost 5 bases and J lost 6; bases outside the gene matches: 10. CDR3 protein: CASSPGTGTGAQPQHF. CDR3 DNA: TGTGCCAGCAGCCCCGGGACTGGGACAGGGGCTCAGCCCCAGCATTTT.

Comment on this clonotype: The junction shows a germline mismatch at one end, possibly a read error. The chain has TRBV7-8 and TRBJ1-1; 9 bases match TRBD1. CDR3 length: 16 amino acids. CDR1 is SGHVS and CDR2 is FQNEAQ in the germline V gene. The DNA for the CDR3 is TGTGCCAGCAGCACGGACAGGGGAGTAAGTAACACTGGAGCTTTCTTT. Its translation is CASSTDRGVSNTGAFF.

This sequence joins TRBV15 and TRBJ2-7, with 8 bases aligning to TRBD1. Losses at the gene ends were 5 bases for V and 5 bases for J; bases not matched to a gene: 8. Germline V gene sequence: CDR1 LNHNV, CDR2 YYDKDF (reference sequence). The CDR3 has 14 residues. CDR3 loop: CATSPGQGIHEQYF. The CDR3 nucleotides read TGTGCCACCAGCCCTGGACAGGGAATCCACGAGCAGTACTTC.

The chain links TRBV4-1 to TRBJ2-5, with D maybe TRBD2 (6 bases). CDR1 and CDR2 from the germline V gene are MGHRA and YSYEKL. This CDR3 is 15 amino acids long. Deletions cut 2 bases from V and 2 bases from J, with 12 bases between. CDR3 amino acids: CASSQTLATQETQYF. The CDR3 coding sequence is TGCGCCAGCAGCCAAACACTAGCAACACAAGAGACCCAGTACTTC.

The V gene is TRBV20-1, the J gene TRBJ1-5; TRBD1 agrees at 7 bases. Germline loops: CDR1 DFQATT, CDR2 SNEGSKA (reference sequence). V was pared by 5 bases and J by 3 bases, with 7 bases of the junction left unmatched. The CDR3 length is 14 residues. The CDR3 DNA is TGCAGTGCTCGGGACAGCCGGTTCAATCAGCCCCAGCATTTT. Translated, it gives CSARDSRFNQPQHF.

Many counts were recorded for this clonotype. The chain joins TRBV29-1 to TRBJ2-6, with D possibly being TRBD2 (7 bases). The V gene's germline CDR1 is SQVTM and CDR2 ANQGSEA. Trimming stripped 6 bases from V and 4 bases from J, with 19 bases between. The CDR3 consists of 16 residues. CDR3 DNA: TGCAGCGTAAGGGTCCTCAAGGGGGGGGGGGCCAACGTCCTGACTTTC. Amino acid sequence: CSVRVLKGGGANVLTF.

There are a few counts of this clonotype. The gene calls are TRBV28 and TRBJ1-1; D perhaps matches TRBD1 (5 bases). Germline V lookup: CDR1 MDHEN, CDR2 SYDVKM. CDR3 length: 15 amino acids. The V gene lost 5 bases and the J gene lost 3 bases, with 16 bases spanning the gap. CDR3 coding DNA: TGTGCCAGCAGTGCTTCAGGGTTGGGGGACACTGAAGCTTTCTTT. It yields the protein CASSASGLGDTEAFF.

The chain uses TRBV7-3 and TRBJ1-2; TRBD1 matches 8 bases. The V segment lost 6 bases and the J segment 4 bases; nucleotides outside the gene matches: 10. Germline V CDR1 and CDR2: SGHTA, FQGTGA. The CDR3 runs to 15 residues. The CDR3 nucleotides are TGTGCCAGCAGTCCAGGGGGCACTTTCGTCTATGGCTACACCTTC. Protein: CASSPGGTFVYGYTF.

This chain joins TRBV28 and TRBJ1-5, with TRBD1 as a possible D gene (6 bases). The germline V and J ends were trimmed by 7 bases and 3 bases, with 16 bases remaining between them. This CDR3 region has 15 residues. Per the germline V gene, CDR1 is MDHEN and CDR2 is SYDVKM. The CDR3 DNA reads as TGTGCCAGCAACGACAGGAAAGGACCCAATCAGCCCCAGCATTTT. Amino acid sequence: CASNDRKGPNQPQHF.

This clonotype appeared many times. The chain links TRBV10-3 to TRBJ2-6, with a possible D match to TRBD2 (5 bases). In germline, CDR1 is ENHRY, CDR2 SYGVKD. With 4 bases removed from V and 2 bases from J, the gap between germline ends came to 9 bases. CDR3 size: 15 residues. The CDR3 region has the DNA TGTGCCATCAGTGGATCCGGGACTGGGGCCAACGTCCTGACTTTC. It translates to CAISGSGTGANVLTF.